The present T cell receptor (beta chain) was sequenced within a study of CD8 T cells in ankylosing spondylitis. Per the germline V gene, CDR1 is SGHRS and CDR2 is YFSETQ. The CDR3 is 19 amino acids. V lost 4 bases to trimming and J lost 0 bases; unmatched junction nucleotides: 11. By quantitative 5'-RACE with molecular barcodes, the TCR beta libraries were made. TCRdb reanalysed the 5' RACE reads using MiXCR and keeps one entry per CDR3 protein. This table has hundreds of thousands of distinct CDR3 sequences, roughly 10% appearing once. Study conclusions and caveats: The authors reported significant enrichment of disease-linked clones in matched ankylosing spondylitis synovial fluid. Seven to nine highly homologous variants made up a TCR beta motif, and this motif appeared characteristic of ankylosing spondylitis blood. Disease-linked clones were CD8+ and relatively rare in peripheral blood. Reports of some motif variants in reactive arthritis synovial fluid and blood predate this one.

Only a few counts were recorded for this clonotype. Its antigen is not identified. The chain uses TRBV5-1 and TRBJ2-6, with 9 positions matching TRBD1. This clonotype originated in a male donor with ankylosing spondylitis. The sequencing input was blood, either unsorted or a sorted T cell fraction (not recorded which). CDR3 protein: CASSPRGQGHLSGANVLTF. The DNA for the CDR3 is TGCGCCAGCAGCCCACGGGGACAGGGTCACCTCTCTGGGGCCAACGTCCTGACTTTC.